The next 24 T cell receptor beta chains were all read from a single sample in a study of T cells and copy number aberrations in small-cell lung cancer. Here immunoSEQ multiplex PCR was the method, and the copy in TCRdb shows in-frame clones only, minus some. This table holds 2,000 to 3,000 clones, more than 70% found once. The sequenced material came from normal tissue next to the tumor. These receptors all come from a man between 65 and 85 years old with small cell lung cancer.

The J gene is TRBJ2-1, the V gene TRBV7-6; D is unresolved. Per the germline V gene, CDR1 is SGHVS and CDR2 is FNYEAQ. V gave up 1 base and J gave up 13 bases, with 8 bases separating them. The CDR3 runs 11 residues. In nucleotides, the CDR3 is TGTGCCAGCAGCTTAGACCTAAATCAGTTCTTC. It codes for CASSLDLNQFF.

The CDR3 sequence is CAWSTPGGEKLFF. The CDR3 DNA is TGTGCCTGGAGCACCCCCGGAGGTGAAAAACTGTTTTTT. This chain links TRBV30 with TRBJ1-4, with no clear D. The ends were cut back, 3 bases at V and 7 bases at J, with 12 bases in the middle. CDR1 GTSNPN and CDR2 SVGIG come from the germline V gene (reference sequence). This CDR3 has 13 residues.

The chain recombines TRBV2 with TRBJ2-1; D perhaps matches TRBD2 (6 bases). Trimming took off 9 bases at V and 0 bases at J, with 18 bases between the two ends. The CDR3 totals 16 residues. CDR1 is SNHLY, CDR2 FYNNEI, per germline. CDR3: CASIRDSASSYNEQFF. CDR3 nucleotides: TGTGCCAGTATCCGGGACTCCGCGAGCTCCTACAATGAGCAGTTCTTC.

This clone was detected only a few times. V gene TRBV6-5 combines with J gene TRBJ2-1; 8 positions agree with TRBD1. The CDR3 totals 13 residues. J was trimmed by 6 bases and V by 7 bases; bases with no gene match: 5. CDR1 MNHEY and CDR2 SVGAGI come from the germline V gene. The CDR3: CASTSDRGNEQFF. CDR3 bases: TGTGCCAGCACCTCTGACAGGGGCAATGAGCAGTTCTTC.

This chain connects TRBV10-2 to TRBJ2-4; D is undetermined. Germline lookup yields CDR1 WSHSY and CDR2 SAAADI. V lost 3 bases and J 1 base, leaving 4 bases between the germline ends. The CDR3 is 13 residues long. In DNA form, the CDR3 reads TGCGCCAGCAGTGAACCCGCCAAAAACATTCAGTACTTC. Its protein product is CASSEPAKNIQYF.

The sample holds one count of this clone. The J gene is TRBJ2-7, the V gene TRBV18; a possible D gene is TRBD2 (5 bases). Deletions cut 5 bases from V and 3 bases from J, with 14 bases between. The CDR3 is 14 amino acids. The germline CDR1 and CDR2 sequences are KGHSH and LQKENI. CDR3 coding DNA: TGTGCCAGCTCATCTCCTAGCTCCCACTACGAGCAGTACTTC. Translated, it gives CASSSPSSHYEQYF.

The rearrangement uses TRBV7-9 and TRBJ1-5, with 7 bases aligning to TRBD1. The CDR3 totals 16 residues. Germline V gene sequence: CDR1 SEHNR, CDR2 FQNEAQ (reference sequence). Trimming cost V 5 bases and J 3 bases; bases outside gene matches: 10. The CDR3 region is CASSAIVGQVNQPQHF. DNA for the CDR3: TGTGCCAGCAGCGCTATAGTCGGACAGGTCAATCAGCCCCAGCATTTT.

CDR3 loop: CASSLAWVGGGIEAFF. Written as DNA, the CDR3 is TGTGCCAGCAGCTTGGCCTGGGTAGGGGGCGGAATTGAAGCTTTCTTT. V is TRBV5-5 and J is TRBJ1-1; TRBD1 matches at 7 bases. V gave up 0 bases and J gave up 7 bases; unmatched junction bases: 12. This CDR3 contains 16 residues. Germline assignment: CDR1 SGHKS and CDR2 YYEKEE (reference sequence).

The rearrangement joins TRBV5-1 to TRBJ2-1; 7 positions agree with TRBD1. The CDR3 totals 14 residues. V lost 4 bases to trimming and J lost 2 bases; unmatched junction nucleotides: 3. Germline CDR1 SGHRS, CDR2 YFSETQ. Here the CDR3 reads CASSLGTAYNEQFF. CDR3 DNA sequence: TGCGCCAGCAGCCTAGGGACAGCCTACAATGAGCAGTTCTTC.

The chain carries TRBV7-8 and TRBJ2-1, with 7 bases identical to TRBD2. Trimming took 5 bases from V and 9 from J; bases not matched to a gene: 7. The CDR3 contains 13 residues. Germline V CDR1 and CDR2: SGHVS, FQNEAQ. The CDR3 bases are TGTGCCAGCAGCCCGGTGGTAGCGGGTGAGCAGTTCTTC. This sequence encodes CASSPVVAGEQFF. Full variable domain (rest looked up from reference TRBV7-8 and TRBJ2-1): GAGVSQSPRYKVAKRGQDVALRCDPISGHVSLFWYQQALGQGPEFLTYFQNEAQLDKSGLPSDRFFAERPEGSVSTLKIQRTQQEDSAVYLCASSPVVAGEQFFGPGTRLTVL.

In regard to this clone: The junction differs from germline at one of its ends, possibly a read error. V and J are TRBV7-2 and TRBJ2-3; tentatively, D is TRBD1 (6 bases). Germline V gene lookup returns CDR1 SGHTA and CDR2 FQGNSA. The CDR3 has 15 amino acids. The CDR3 DNA sequence: TGTGCCAGCAGCTACAGGGACCTCCGCACAGATAAGCAGTATTTT. The encoded protein is CASSYRDLRTDKQYF.

The rearrangement links TRBV2 to TRBJ2-2; 9 nucleotides align to TRBD2. After removal of 8 bases from V and 5 bases from J, the junction contained 6 bases not matched to a gene. The CDR3 loop spans 14 amino acids. CDR1 and CDR2 from the germline V gene are SNHLY and FYNNEI. Here the CDR3 reads CASGESGRTGELFF. The CDR3 bases are TGTGCCAGCGGGGAGAGCGGGAGGACCGGGGAGCTGTTTTTT.

This clone was observed a few times. CDR3 DNA: TGTGCCAGCAGCTTGACCCGGACAGCCTTCTACGAGCAGTACGTC. Its translation: CASSLTRTAFYEQYV. This sequence joins TRBV5-5 and TRBJ2-7, with D possibly being TRBD1 (6 bases). V was cut by 1 base and J by 3 bases, with 14 bases left in between. The length of the CDR3 is 15 residues. CDR1 and CDR2 (germline): SGHKS, YYEKEE (reference sequence).

The chain links TRBV5-6 to TRBJ1-5; D call uncertain. Trimming left V 3 bases short and J 0 bases short, with 1 base between. The CDR3 has 12 amino acids. Germline V lookup: CDR1 SGHDT, CDR2 YYEEEE. In DNA form, the CDR3 reads TGTGCCAGCAGCTATAGCAATCAGCCCCAGCATTTT. Residues: CASSYSNQPQHF.

This clone was seen only once. V gene TRBV11-2 combines with J gene TRBJ2-5, with 10 positions matching TRBD2. The CDR3 consists of 16 residues. The germline V gene has CDR1 SGHAT and CDR2 FQNNGV. With V trimmed by 1 base and J by 1 base, 3 bases remained unmatched. Here the CDR3 reads CASSLGSGRLQETQYF. The DNA for the CDR3 is TGTGCCAGCAGCTTAGGTAGCGGGAGGCTCCAAGAGACCCAGTACTTC.

The chain joins TRBV5-1 to TRBJ2-1; 11 positions agree with TRBD2. V gave up 2 bases and J gave up 7 bases; unmatched junction bases: 5. CDR1 is SGHRS and CDR2 is YFSETQ in the germline V gene. The CDR3 is 15 residues long. The CDR3: CASSFGSGGVNEQFF. The CDR3 bases are TGCGCCAGCAGCTTCGGTAGCGGGGGGGTAAATGAGCAGTTCTTC.

This clone was observed a single time. CDR3 residues: CASSERIGGDLSKETQYF. DNA of the CDR3: TGTGCCAGCAGTGAACGTATCGGGGGGGATTTGAGTAAAGAGACCCAGTACTTC. This sequence joins TRBV2 and TRBJ2-5, with 8 bases that match TRBD2. Trimming cost V 2 bases and J 3 bases; bases outside gene matches: 14. Germline CDR1 is SNHLY and CDR2 is FYNNEI. CDR3 length: 18 amino acids.

The rearrangement links TRBV7-8 to TRBJ1-5; TRBD1 might be the D (6 bases). The V end lost 5 bases, the J end lost 1 base, and 6 bases lay between the germline ends. Germline V gives CDR1 SGHVS, CDR2 FQNEAQ. This CDR3 is built from 13 residues. The CDR3 spells CASSDRSNQPQHF. The DNA of the CDR3 is TGTGCCAGCAGCGACAGGAGCAATCAGCCCCAGCATTTT.

The chain employs TRBV11-2 and TRBJ2-1; D gene uncertain. There are 17 residues in the CDR3. The ends were cut back, 1 base at V and 2 bases at J, with 15 bases in the middle. Germline V gives CDR1 SGHAT, CDR2 FQNNGV. In nucleotides, the CDR3 is TGTGCCAGCAGCTTAGGCCCCTTTGGTCGCCCCTACAATGAGCAGTTCTTC. Its translation is CASSLGPFGRPYNEQFF.

To note about this clone: Other nucleotide sequences from this sample produce the same CDR3. V is TRBV4-1 and J is TRBJ2-3, with D maybe TRBD1 (6 bases). The CDR3 totals 16 residues. The ends were cut back, 1 base at V and 0 bases at J, with 11 bases in the middle. Per germline, CDR1 MGHRA and CDR2 YSYEKL. The CDR3 nucleotides are TGCGCCAGCAGCCAAGCCGGGACATCGAGCACAGATACGCAGTATTTT. This encodes CASSQAGTSSTDTQYF.

The chain joins TRBV14 to TRBJ2-1; 11 positions agree with TRBD2. J was trimmed by 3 bases and V by 4 bases; bases with no gene match: 5. This CDR3 contains 16 residues. Germline V gives CDR1 SGHDN, CDR2 FVKESK. The CDR3 DNA reads as TGTGCCAGCAGCCTCGGACTAGCGGGCTACTACAATGAGCAGTTCTTC. Translation gives CASSLGLAGYYNEQFF.

This chain uses TRBV14 with TRBJ2-2; the D gene is possibly TRBD1 (6 bases). Germline lookup yields CDR1 SGHDN and CDR2 FVKESK. Trimming took 4 bases from V and 2 from J, leaving 8 bases between them. The CDR3 sequence is 14 residues long. CDR3 residues: CASSPGTNTGELFF. In nucleotides, the CDR3 is TGTGCCAGCAGCCCCGGGACAAACACCGGGGAGCTGTTTTTT.

The rearrangement links TRBV7-2 to TRBJ1-3; D is undetermined. Trimming left V 2 bases short and J 0 bases short, with 8 bases between. The germline CDR1 and CDR2 sequences are SGHTA and FQGNSA. The CDR3 spans 15 residues. For the CDR3, the DNA is TGTGCCAGCAGCTTAATACCAGGCTCTGGAAACACCATATATTTT. Amino acids: CASSLIPGSGNTIYF. The whole variable domain, remainder taken from reference TRBV7-2 and TRBJ1-3, is GAGVSQSPSNKVTEKGKDVELRCDPISGHTALYWYRQSLGQGLEFLIYFQGNSAPDKSGLPSDRFSAERTGGSVSTLTIQRTQQEDSAVYLCASSLIPGSGNTIYFGEGSWLTVV.

J is TRBJ1-1 and V is TRBV5-1; a possible D gene is TRBD1 (6 bases). V was clipped by 2 bases and J by 1 base, with 12 bases between them. There are 15 residues in the CDR3. Germline V gene lookup returns CDR1 SGHRS and CDR2 YFSETQ. CDR3 DNA sequence: TGCGCCAGCAGCTTCCAAGGGGGATGGAACACTGAAGCTTTCTTT. This encodes CASSFQGGWNTEAFF. Looking up the rest from reference TRBV5-1 and TRBJ1-1 gives the full variable domain: KAGVTQTPRYLIKTRGQQVTLSCSPISGHRSVSWYQQTPGQGLQFLFEYFSETQRNKGNFPGRFSGRQFSNSRSEMNVSTLELGDSALYLCASSFQGGWNTEAFFGQGTRLTVV.